The rows below give T cell receptor beta chains drawn from one sample of a study of human T cells and chemical hapten exposure. TCRdb re-analysed the RACE reads in MiXCR, keeping a single row per CDR3 protein. The sample contains roughly 380,000 distinct CDR3 sequences, approximately 5% of which appear only once. The source was whole blood, collected in connection with sensitization to the hapten diphenylcyclopropenone (DPC). The origin of the receptors is a woman between 50 and 59 years old with alopecia areata. Some clones in this sample may be carry-over from other donors' samples. Each CDR3 is given with its conserved first and last residue. Each record gives: CDR3 length, clone size, J gene, D gene, V gene, CDR3 DNA, CDR3 protein. D genes are given only for firm matches. Part of the rows lack a size; the others show once, few, many or a class for expanded clones.

>15|many|TRBJ2-3|TRBD2|TRBV7-2
TGTGCCAGCAGCAGGGGAAGCGGGGGCACAGATACGCAGTATTTT
CASSRGSGGTDTQYF
>14|many|TRBJ2-2|NA|TRBV29-1
TGCAGCGCCATGGTGAGAGAGAACACCGGGGAGCTGTTTTTT
CSAMVRENTGELFF
>15|NA|TRBJ2-7|TRBD2|TRBV19
TGTGCCAGTAGTATAGACGGGACTAGCCAGTACGAGCAGTACTTC
CASSIDGTSQYEQYF
>12|many|TRBJ2-5|NA|TRBV12-5
TGTGCTAGTGGAGCGGGTCGGGAGACCCAGTACTTC
CASGAGRETQYF
>15|few|TRBJ2-1|TRBD2|TRBV7-9
TGTGCCAGCAGCTTAGTCCGGGGGGCCTACAATGAGCAGTTCTTC
CASSLVRGAYNEQFF
>12|many|TRBJ2-1|NA|TRBV29-1
TGCAGCGCCTATCTAGTATACAATGAGCAGTTCTTC
CSAYLVYNEQFF
>12|many|TRBJ2-1|NA|TRBV5-1
TGCGCCAGCAGTGCCTTGGGGAGGGAGCAGTTCTTC
CASSALGREQFF
>12|many|TRBJ2-1|NA|TRBV11-2
TGTGCCAGCAGCTTTATAGGGAATGAGCAGTTCTTC
CASSFIGNEQFF
>14|many|TRBJ1-6|NA|TRBV7-2
TGTGCCAGCAGCTTGGGACATTCTAATTCACCCCTCCACTTT
CASSLGHSNSPLHF
>14|many|TRBJ2-5|NA|TRBV5-1
TGCGCCAGCAGCTTTGACAGCGTTAAAGAGACCCAGTACTTC
CASSFDSVKETQYF
>14|many|TRBJ2-1|TRBD2|TRBV7-2
TGTGCCAGCAACCCTAGCGGGAGCATCAATGAGCAGTTCTTC
CASNPSGSINEQFF
>13|many|TRBJ2-7|NA|TRBV10-3
TGTGCCATCAGTGAAAGTGTCCCCTACGAGCAGTACTTC
CAISESVPYEQYF
>16|many|TRBJ2-5|TRBD2|TRBV12-3/TRBV12-4
TGTGCCAGCAGTCCTGGACTAGCGGGGGACAAGAAGACCCAGTACTTC
CASSPGLAGDKKTQYF
>13|many|TRBJ2-3|NA|TRBV20-1
TGCAGTGCTAGAGATCCCCAAGGCGGTACGCAGTATTTT
CSARDPQGGTQYF
>13|many|TRBJ2-3|TRBD2|TRBV29-1
TGCAGCGTTGCGGGGGGGCAGACAGATACGCAGTATTTT
CSVAGGQTDTQYF
>12|many|TRBJ2-2|NA|TRBV2
TGTGCCAGCAGAGTATTGGCCGGGGAGCTGTTTTTT
CASRVLAGELFF
>16|many|TRBJ2-6|TRBD1|TRBV2
TGTGCCAGCAGGCGGGACAGGGGTTCCGGGGCCAACGTCCTGACTTTC
CASRRDRGSGANVLTF
>15|few|TRBJ1-6|TRBD1|TRBV5-6
TGTGCCAGCAGCAGTAGGACAGGGGGCAGTTCACCCCTCCACTTT
CASSSRTGGSSPLHF
>17|many|TRBJ2-3|TRBD2|TRBV6-5
TGTGCCAGCAGGGCCGGACTAGCGGGGTCCAGCACAGATACGCAGTATTTT
CASRAGLAGSSTDTQYF
>14|NA|TRBJ1-5|NA|TRBV7-6
TGTGCCAGCAGTTCCGGGGGTAACGATCAGCCCCAGCATTTT
CASSSGGNDQPQHF
>14|few|TRBJ1-1|NA|TRBV5-1
TGCGCCAGCACCCTCGCGCAGGGCGCCACTGAAGCTTTCTTT
CASTLAQGATEAFF
>16|many|TRBJ2-6|NA|TRBV27
TGTGCCAGCAGTTCCTACCAGGGGCTCGGGGCCAACGTCCTGACTTTC
CASSSYQGLGANVLTF
>13|many|TRBJ2-1|NA|TRBV6-5
TGTGCCAGCAGTTACTACCAGGACAATGAGCAGTTCTTC
CASSYYQDNEQFF
>18|NA|TRBJ2-3|TRBD2|TRBV20-1
TGCAGTGCTAGGAATCCACCGGGACTAGTCGGCGGGACAGATACGCAGTATTTT
CSARNPPGLVGGTDTQYF
>15|few|TRBJ2-6|NA|TRBV12-3/TRBV12-4
TGTGCCAGCAGTTTTTCGGGAAATGGGGCCAACGTCCTGACTTTC
CASSFSGNGANVLTF
>17|many|TRBJ2-3|TRBD2|TRBV7-2
TGTGCCAGCAGCCCAATACTAGCGGGGGGGTACACAGATACGCAGTATTTT
CASSPILAGGYTDTQYF
>12|many|TRBJ1-5|NA|TRBV27
TGTGCCCAAAACGGAGGGTCTCAGCCCCAGCATTTT
CAQNGGSQPQHF
>11|many|TRBJ1-1|NA|TRBV6-5
TGTGCCGCGCAGGGTAACACTGAAGCTTTCTTT
CAAQGNTEAFF
>14|NA|TRBJ1-5|NA|TRBV3-1
TGTGCCAGCAGCCAAGATTGGGGGAATCAGCCCCAGCATTTT
CASSQDWGNQPQHF
>16|NA|TRBJ2-4|TRBD2|TRBV5-6
TGTGCCAGCAGCTTCCCTAGCGGGAGGGAGGGAAACATTCAGTACTTC
CASSFPSGREGNIQYF
>13|NA|TRBJ1-1|NA|TRBV9
TGTGCCAGCAGCGTAGGCCCTTTCACTGAAGCTTTCTTT
CASSVGPFTEAFF
>15|many|TRBJ1-4|NA|TRBV9
TGTGCCAGCAGCCCCCGGTCGGCAACTAATGAAAAACTGTTTTTT
CASSPRSATNEKLFF
>15|few|TRBJ2-5|NA|TRBV15
TGTGCCACCAGCAGAGATTGGAACTCACAAGAGACCCAGTACTTC
CATSRDWNSQETQYF
>15|few|TRBJ2-3|TRBD2|TRBV20-1
TGCAGTGCTGACTCCGGGACTAGCGGGAGGGATACGCAGTATTTT
CSADSGTSGRDTQYF
>14|many|TRBJ1-1|NA|TRBV7-9
TGTGCCAGCAGCTTCGAACAGGGATTCACTGAAGCTTTCTTT
CASSFEQGFTEAFF
>16|many|TRBJ1-5|NA|TRBV30
TGTGCCTGGGGAAAAAAAGGTGTTACTAGCAATCAGCCCCAGCATTTT
CAWGKKGVTSNQPQHF
>14|once|TRBJ1-4|NA|TRBV12-3/TRBV12-4
TGTGCCAGCAGTCTCTCGGGGTACGATGAAAAACTGTTTTTT
CASSLSGYDEKLFF
>15|many|TRBJ2-1|TRBD2|TRBV11-2
TGTGCCAGCAGCTTAGCTAGCGGGGATTACAATGAGCAGTTCTTC
CASSLASGDYNEQFF
>12|many|TRBJ1-4|NA|TRBV12-3/TRBV12-4
TGTGCCAGCAAGAAGGGGAGGGAAAAACTGTTTTTT
CASKKGREKLFF
>15|NA|TRBJ1-1|NA|TRBV12-3/TRBV12-4
TGTGCCAGCAGTCCGGAGGGAGGGGGATGGACTGAAGCTTTCTTT
CASSPEGGGWTEAFF
>14|few|TRBJ2-5|TRBD2|TRBV27
TGTGCCAGCAGTTTATATAGCGGGAAGGAGACCCAGTACTTC
CASSLYSGKETQYF
>14|many|TRBJ1-1|TRBD1|TRBV5-1
TGCGCCAGCAGCTTGGTGACAGGGAGCACTGAAGCTTTCTTT
CASSLVTGSTEAFF
>11|many|TRBJ1-1|NA|TRBV12-3/TRBV12-4
TGTGCCAGCAGCCCCGGGACCGGCGCTTTCTTT
CASSPGTGAFF
>14|NA|TRBJ2-5|TRBD2|TRBV7-2
TGTGCCAGCAGGTCTAGCGGGCCTCAAGAGACCCAGTACTTC
CASRSSGPQETQYF
>13|many|TRBJ2-5|NA|TRBV28
TGTGCCAGCAGCCTGTTGGTAGAAGAGACCCAGTACTTC
CASSLLVEETQYF
>14|many|TRBJ2-3|NA|TRBV5-1
TGCGCCAGCATAGAGGGGGAGTACACAGATACGCAGTATTTT
CASIEGEYTDTQYF
>13|many|TRBJ2-7|NA|TRBV3-1
TGTGCCAGCAGCCCCCGGAGTAGGGGTGAGCAGTACTTC
CASSPRSRGEQYF
>13|NA|TRBJ2-2|NA|TRBV5-1
TGCGCCAGCAGCTTGAGAGCGGCCGGGGAGCTGTTTTTT
CASSLRAAGELFF
>16|many|TRBJ1-1|NA|TRBV18
TGTGCCAGCTCACCAATTCTAGGGGATATGAACACTGAAGCTTTCTTT
CASSPILGDMNTEAFF
>17|NA|TRBJ2-1|TRBD2|TRBV12-3/TRBV12-4
TGTGCCAGCAGTCTCAGTCAGACTAGCCTGGTTTACAATGAGCAGTTCTTC
CASSLSQTSLVYNEQFF